These T cell receptor beta chains were read from a single sample in a study of vaccination and CD4 T cells after COVID-19. TCRdb used MiXCR to reprocess the PCR reads, holding one entry per CDR3 protein. The sample consists of about 18,000 distinct CDR3 sequences, 55% to 65% of them appearing once. This sample comprised CD4+ T cells from blood, obtained after SARS-CoV-2 vaccination. The source is a human donor who had recovered from COVID-19. CDR3s include the opening cysteine and the closing phenylalanine or tryptophan. D genes are given only for firm matches. Clone size is given for some rows only: seen once, a few or many times, or a class if the clone is expanded.

J gene: TRBJ2-7
clone size: NA
V gene: TRBV2
D gene: TRBD1
CDR3 protein: CASVVGQGYEQYF
CDR3 DNA: TGTGCCAGCGTAGTGGGACAGGGATACGAGCAGTACTTC

J gene: TRBJ2-2
clone size: NA
V gene: TRBV7-2
D gene: TRBD2
CDR3 protein: CASKGTSGRGGELFF
CDR3 DNA: TGTGCCAGCAAGGGGACTAGCGGGAGGGGCGGGGAGCTGTTTTTT

J gene: TRBJ2-2
clone size: NA
V gene: TRBV5-1
D gene: TRBD1
CDR3 protein: CASSWGQGYAGELFF
CDR3 DNA: TGCGCCAGCAGCTGGGGACAGGGTTACGCCGGGGAGCTGTTTTTT

J gene: TRBJ1-5
clone size: few
V gene: TRBV6-1
D gene: TRBD1
CDR3 protein: CASRPGQGQPQHF
CDR3 DNA: TGTGCCAGCAGACCAGGACAGGGACAGCCCCAGCATTTT

J gene: TRBJ1-2
clone size: NA
V gene: TRBV7-2
D gene: TRBD1
CDR3 protein: CASSSGTAYGYTF
CDR3 DNA: TGTGCCAGCAGTTCCGGGACAGCCTATGGCTACACCTTC

J gene: TRBJ1-1
clone size: NA
V gene: TRBV30
D gene: TRBD1
CDR3 protein: CAWNLDRGQAFF
CDR3 DNA: TGTGCCTGGAACCTCGACAGGGGGCAAGCTTTCTTT

J gene: TRBJ1-6
clone size: NA
V gene: TRBV19
D gene: NA
CDR3 protein: CASRIAGTLNSPLHF
CDR3 DNA: TGTGCCAGTAGGATTGCCGGGACACTGAATTCACCCCTCCACTTT

J gene: TRBJ1-5
clone size: NA
V gene: TRBV6-5
D gene: NA
CDR3 protein: CASSYRGNQPQHF
CDR3 DNA: TGTGCCAGCAGTTATAGGGGCAATCAGCCCCAGCATTTT

J gene: TRBJ2-6
clone size: NA
V gene: TRBV12-3/TRBV12-4
D gene: NA
CDR3 protein: CASSLSSGANVLTF
CDR3 DNA: TGTGCCAGCAGTTTGAGCTCTGGGGCCAACGTCCTGACTTTC

J gene: TRBJ2-7
clone size: NA
V gene: TRBV20-1
D gene: NA
CDR3 protein: CSASASQGSYEQYF
CDR3 DNA: TGCAGTGCTAGCGCTAGTCAGGGATCCTACGAGCAGTACTTC

J gene: TRBJ1-5
clone size: once
V gene: TRBV28
D gene: NA
CDR3 protein: CASSLLQGSQPQHF
CDR3 DNA: TGTGCCAGCAGCCTACTACAGGGAAGTCAGCCCCAGCATTTT

J gene: TRBJ2-3
clone size: NA
V gene: TRBV6-2/TRBV6-3
D gene: TRBD2
CDR3 protein: CASRRGLAGPTDTQYF
CDR3 DNA: TGTGCCAGCAGGCGGGGACTAGCGGGACCCACAGATACGCAGTATTTT

J gene: TRBJ1-5
clone size: few
V gene: TRBV20-1
D gene: NA
CDR3 protein: CSARSNSNQPQHF
CDR3 DNA: TGCAGTGCTCGATCCAATAGCAATCAGCCCCAGCATTTT

J gene: TRBJ2-2
clone size: NA
V gene: TRBV7-9
D gene: NA
CDR3 protein: CASSLALRTANTGELFF
CDR3 DNA: TGTGCCAGCAGCTTAGCGCTGAGGACAGCGAACACCGGGGAGCTGTTTTTT

J gene: TRBJ2-2
clone size: NA
V gene: TRBV5-1
D gene: TRBD1
CDR3 protein: CASSLRGQGRDTGELFF
CDR3 DNA: TGCGCCAGCAGCTTACGTGGACAGGGTAGAGACACCGGGGAGCTGTTTTTT

J gene: TRBJ2-5
clone size: NA
V gene: TRBV6-5
D gene: TRBD2
CDR3 protein: CASSYSVSGTSQETQYF
CDR3 DNA: TGTGCCAGCAGTTACTCTGTTAGCGGGACGTCCCAAGAGACCCAGTACTTC

J gene: TRBJ1-4
clone size: NA
V gene: TRBV20-1
D gene: NA
CDR3 protein: CSARPGTGSEKLFF
CDR3 DNA: TGCAGTGCTAGACCCGGCACAGGTAGTGAAAAACTGTTTTTT